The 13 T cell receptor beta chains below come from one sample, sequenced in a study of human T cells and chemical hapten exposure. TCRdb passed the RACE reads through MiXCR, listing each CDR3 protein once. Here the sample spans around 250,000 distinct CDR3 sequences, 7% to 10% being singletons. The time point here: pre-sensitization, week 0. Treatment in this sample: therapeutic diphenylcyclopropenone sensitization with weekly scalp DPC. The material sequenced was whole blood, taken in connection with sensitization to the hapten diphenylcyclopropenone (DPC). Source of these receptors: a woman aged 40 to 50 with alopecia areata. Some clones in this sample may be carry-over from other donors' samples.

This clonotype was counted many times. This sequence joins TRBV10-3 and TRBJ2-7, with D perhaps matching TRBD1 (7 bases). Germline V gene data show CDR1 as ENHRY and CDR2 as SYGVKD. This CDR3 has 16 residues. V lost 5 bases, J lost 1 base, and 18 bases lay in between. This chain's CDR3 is CAISPPGGGPSYEQYF. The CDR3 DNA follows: TGTGCCATCAGTCCCCCTGGAGGGGGCCCTTCCTACGAGCAGTACTTC.

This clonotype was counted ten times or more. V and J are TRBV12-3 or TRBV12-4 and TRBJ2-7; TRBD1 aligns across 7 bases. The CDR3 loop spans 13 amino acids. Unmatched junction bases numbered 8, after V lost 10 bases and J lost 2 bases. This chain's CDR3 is CATMTGLTYEQYF. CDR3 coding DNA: TGTGCCACCATGACAGGGTTAACCTACGAGCAGTACTTC.

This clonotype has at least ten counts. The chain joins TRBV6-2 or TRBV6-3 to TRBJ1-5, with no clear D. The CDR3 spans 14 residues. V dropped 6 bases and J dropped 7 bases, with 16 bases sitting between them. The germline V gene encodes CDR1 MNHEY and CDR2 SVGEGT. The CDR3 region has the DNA TGTGCCAGCAGCTACCACGACCTTAAACAGCCCCAGCATTTT. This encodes CASSYHDLKQPQHF.

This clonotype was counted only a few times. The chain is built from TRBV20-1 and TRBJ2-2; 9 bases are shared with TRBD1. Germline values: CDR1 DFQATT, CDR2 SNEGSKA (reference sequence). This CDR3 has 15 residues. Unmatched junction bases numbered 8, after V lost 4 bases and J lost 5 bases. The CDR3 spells CSATRTGVYTGELFF. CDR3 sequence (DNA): TGCAGTGCTACTCGGACAGGGGTGTATACCGGGGAGCTGTTTTTT.

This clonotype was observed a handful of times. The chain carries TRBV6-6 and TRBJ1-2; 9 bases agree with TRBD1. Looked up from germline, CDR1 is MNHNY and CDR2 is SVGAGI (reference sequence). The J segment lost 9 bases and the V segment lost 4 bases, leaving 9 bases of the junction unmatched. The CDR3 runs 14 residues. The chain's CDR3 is CASSSQGALDRYTF. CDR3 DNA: TGTGCCAGCAGTTCACAGGGGGCTTTAGACCGCTACACCTTC.

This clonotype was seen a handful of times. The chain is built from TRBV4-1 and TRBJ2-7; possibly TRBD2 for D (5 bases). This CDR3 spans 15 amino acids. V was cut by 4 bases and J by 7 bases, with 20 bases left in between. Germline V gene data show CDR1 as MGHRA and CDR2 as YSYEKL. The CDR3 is CASSPYGSGNGEQYF. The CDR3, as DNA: TGCGCCAGCAGCCCCTATGGGAGCGGCAACGGTGAGCAGTACTTC.

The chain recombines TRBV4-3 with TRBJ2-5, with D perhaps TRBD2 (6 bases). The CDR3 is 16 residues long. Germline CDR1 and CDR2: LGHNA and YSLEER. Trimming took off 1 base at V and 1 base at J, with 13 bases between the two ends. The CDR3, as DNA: TGCGCCAGCAGCCAAGGAGACTCCGGGGGCCAAGAGACCCAGTACTTC. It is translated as CASSQGDSGGQETQYF.

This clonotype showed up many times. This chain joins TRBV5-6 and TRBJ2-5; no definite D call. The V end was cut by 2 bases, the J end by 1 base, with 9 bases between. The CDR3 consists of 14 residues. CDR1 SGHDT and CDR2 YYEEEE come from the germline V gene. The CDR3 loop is CASSFFTVQETQYF. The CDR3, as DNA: TGTGCCAGCAGCTTCTTCACGGTCCAAGAGACCCAGTACTTC.

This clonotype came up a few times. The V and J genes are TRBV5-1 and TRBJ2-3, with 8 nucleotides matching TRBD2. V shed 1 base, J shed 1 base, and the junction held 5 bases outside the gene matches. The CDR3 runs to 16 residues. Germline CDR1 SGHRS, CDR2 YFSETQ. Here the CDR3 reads CASSLHPAGGTDTQYF. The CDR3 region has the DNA TGCGCCAGCAGCTTGCATCCAGCGGGGGGCACAGATACGCAGTATTTT.

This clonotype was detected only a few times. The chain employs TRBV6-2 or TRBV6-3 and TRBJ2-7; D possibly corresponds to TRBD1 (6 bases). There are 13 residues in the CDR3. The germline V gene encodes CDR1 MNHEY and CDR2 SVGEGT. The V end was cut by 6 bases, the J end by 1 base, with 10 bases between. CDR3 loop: CASRSTGSYEQYF. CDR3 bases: TGTGCCAGCAGATCGACAGGTTCCTACGAGCAGTACTTC.

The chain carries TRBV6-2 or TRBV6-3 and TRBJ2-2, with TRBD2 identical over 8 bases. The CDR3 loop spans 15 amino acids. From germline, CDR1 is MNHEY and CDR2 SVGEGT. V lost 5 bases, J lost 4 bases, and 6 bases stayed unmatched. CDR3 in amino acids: CASSTSGSGTGELFF. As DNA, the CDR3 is TGTGCCAGCAGTACCAGCGGGAGTGGCACCGGGGAGCTGTTTTTT.

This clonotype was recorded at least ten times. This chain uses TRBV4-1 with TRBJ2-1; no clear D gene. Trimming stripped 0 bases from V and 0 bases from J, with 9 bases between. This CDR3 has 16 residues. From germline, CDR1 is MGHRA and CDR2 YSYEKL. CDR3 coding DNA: TGCGCCAGCAGCCAAGAACTAAGCGCCTCCTACAATGAGCAGTTCTTC. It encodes CASSQELSASYNEQFF.

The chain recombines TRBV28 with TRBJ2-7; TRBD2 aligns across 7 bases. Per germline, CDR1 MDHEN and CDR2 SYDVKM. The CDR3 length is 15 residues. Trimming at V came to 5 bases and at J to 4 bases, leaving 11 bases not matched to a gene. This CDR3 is CASSGEGLSRYEQYF. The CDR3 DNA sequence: TGTGCCAGCAGTGGGGAGGGACTCTCTAGGTACGAGCAGTACTTC.